These 31 T cell receptor beta chains share one sample of origin, sequenced in a study of T cells in Graves' hyperthyroidism and ophthalmopathy. Amplification yielded TCR beta CDR3 regions, with RNA transcripts as the source. Using the HTBI primer set, a first-round RT-PCR was run on the TCR CDR3. In TCRdb, the multiplex PCR reads were re-called with MiXCR into one record per CDR3 protein. The table has hundreds of thousands of distinct CDR3 sequences, less than 15% seen once. The specimen was blood. All receptors come from a woman aged 18-29 years with Graves' hyperthyroidism.

The table lists this clonotype with many counts. The CDR3 loop is CASTPGYGYTF. The CDR3 DNA follows: TGTGCCAGCACACCGGGCTATGGCTACACCTTC. The chain couples TRBV28 to TRBJ1-2; D is undetermined. The CDR3 sequence is 11 residues long. V lost 7 bases to trimming and J lost 4 bases, with 7 bases between them. CDR1 MDHEN and CDR2 SYDVKM come from the germline V gene.

This clonotype has more than one count but fewer than ten. One end of the junction varies from germline; a read error may be responsible. V is TRBV29-1 and J is TRBJ1-1, with a weak D call TRBD1 (6 bases). The CDR3 contains 14 residues. The germline CDR1 and CDR2 sequences are SQVTM and ANQGSEA. The CDR3 is CSVVPGAKNTEASF. CDR3 sequence (DNA): TGCAGCGTTGTCCCAGGGGCCAAGAACACTGAAGCTTCCTTT.

This clonotype was seen ten or more times. V is TRBV5-1 and J is TRBJ2-1; tentatively, D is TRBD1 or TRBD2 (5 bases each). Germline assignment: CDR1 SGHRS and CDR2 YFSETQ. This CDR3 is built from 13 residues. V dropped 0 bases and J dropped 6 bases, with 7 bases sitting between them. CDR3 nucleotide sequence: TGCGCCAGCAGCTTGGATGGGGGCAATGAGCAGTTCTTC. Protein sequence: CASSLDGGNEQFF. Together with reference TRBV5-1 and TRBJ2-1, the CDR3 gives the full variable domain: KAGVTQTPRYLIKTRGQQVTLSCSPISGHRSVSWYQQTPGQGLQFLFEYFSETQRNKGNFPGRFSGRQFSNSRSEMNVSTLELGDSALYLCASSLDGGNEQFFGPGTRLTVL.

J is TRBJ2-5 and V is TRBV20-1, with a possible D match to TRBD2 (7 bases). CDR3 length: 14 amino acids. V lost 0 bases and J 5 bases, leaving 13 bases between the germline ends. Germline V gives CDR1 DFQATT, CDR2 SNEGSKA (reference sequence). The CDR3 loop is CSARDRGAGETQYF. In nucleotides, the CDR3 is TGCAGTGCTAGAGATCGGGGGGCGGGGGAGACCCAGTACTTC.

This clonotype was observed many times. The chain combines TRBV6-2 or TRBV6-3 with TRBJ2-5; D is ambiguous. The CDR3 totals 13 residues. From germline, CDR1 is MNHEY and CDR2 SVGEGT. V shed 2 bases and J shed 3 bases, with 7 bases lying between them. For the CDR3, the DNA is TGTGCCAGCAGTTACCGTCTAGAAGAGACCCAGTACTTC. It encodes CASSYRLEETQYF.

The rearrangement links TRBV28 to TRBJ1-1; D uncertain. The V gene's germline CDR1 is MDHEN and CDR2 SYDVKM. Trimming took 7 bases from V and 5 from J, leaving 11 bases between them. The CDR3 is made up of 12 amino acids. The CDR3 loop reads CASKVTATEAFF. DNA of the CDR3: TGTGCCAGCAAGGTGACGGCGACTGAAGCTTTCTTT.

This clonotype was observed at least ten times. This sequence joins TRBV6-1 and TRBJ1-6, with no clear D. V was cut by 5 bases and J by 0 bases, with 8 bases left in between. This CDR3 is 15 amino acids long. Germline V lookup: CDR1 MNHNS, CDR2 SASEGT. The CDR3 nucleotides are TGTGCCAGCAGTTTCGTAGACTCCTATAATTCACCCCTCCACTTT. It is translated as CASSFVDSYNSPLHF.

This clonotype was detected ten times or more. The rearrangement links TRBV6-1 to TRBJ2-5, with 13 bases lining up with TRBD2. Per the germline V gene, CDR1 is MNHNS and CDR2 is SASEGT. The CDR3 has 16 residues. Germline trimming cut 5 bases from V and 5 bases from J; bases unmatched to any gene: 8. CDR3: CASSSGLAGDTETQYF. In nucleotides, the CDR3 is TGTGCCAGCAGTAGCGGACTAGCGGGGGATACCGAGACCCAGTACTTC.

Many counts were recorded for this clonotype. V is TRBV27 and J is TRBJ1-1; D gene ambiguous. V was clipped by 8 bases and J by 1 base, with 11 bases between them. The CDR3 extends over 13 amino acids. CDR1 MNHEY and CDR2 SMNVEV come from the germline V gene (reference sequence). The chain's CDR3 is CASSIQENTEAFF. Here the CDR3 DNA reads TGTGCCAGCTCTATCCAGGAGAACACTGAAGCTTTCTTT.

This clonotype was seen more than once but under ten times. The chain recombines TRBV29-1 with TRBJ2-2; TRBD1 matches 8 bases. CDR1 and CDR2 from the germline V gene are SQVTM and ANQGSEA. CDR3 size: 14 residues. V dropped 6 bases and J dropped 1; count of bases not matched to a gene: 4. CDR3 residues: CSVGDRKNTGELFF. In DNA, the CDR3 is TGCAGCGTGGGGGACAGGAAGAACACCGGGGAGCTGTTTTTT.

The table lists this clonotype with many counts. This chain uses TRBV2 with TRBJ1-5, with D maybe TRBD1 (5 bases). This CDR3 contains 14 residues. The V gene lost 4 bases and the J gene lost 5 bases, with 12 bases spanning the gap. Germline-derived CDR1 and CDR2 are SNHLY and FYNNEI. CDR3 nucleotide sequence: TGTGCCAGCAGTGGGCCGGGACGTGATCAGCCCCAGCATTTT. Translation gives CASSGPGRDQPQHF.

This clonotype came up many times. This chain uses TRBV20-1 with TRBJ1-1; possible D gene TRBD1, 6 bases. The ends were cut back, 2 bases at V and 0 bases at J, with 10 bases in the middle. This CDR3 has 14 residues. CDR1 DFQATT and CDR2 SNEGSKA come from the germline V gene (reference sequence). The DNA for the CDR3 is TGCAGTGCTAGAAGGGGGTCCGTGAACACTGAAGCTTTCTTT. Translating it yields CSARRGSVNTEAFF.

This clonotype appeared many times. The V and J genes are TRBV29-1 and TRBJ2-1; 12 nucleotides match TRBD2. Germline-derived CDR1 and CDR2 are SQVTM and ANQGSEA. V was clipped by 7 bases and J by 0 bases; unmatched bases: 13. The CDR3 covers 18 residues. CDR3 region: CSALAGGPVRSSYNEQFF. DNA of the CDR3: TGCAGCGCGCTAGCGGGAGGGCCAGTCCGGAGCTCCTACAATGAGCAGTTCTTC.

This clonotype has only a few counts. The chain uses TRBV29-1 and TRBJ2-3, with TRBD1 as a possible D gene (5 bases). The CDR3 length is 14 residues. Trimming stripped 1 base from V and 1 base from J, with 9 bases between. Germline CDR1 reads SQVTM; CDR2 reads ANQGSEA. CDR3 coding DNA: TGCAGCGTTGAAGCGGTAGGGGGCACAGATACGCAGTATTTT. Protein product: CSVEAVGGTDTQYF.

V is TRBV7-9 and J is TRBJ2-3; D unresolved. Germline loops: CDR1 SEHNR, CDR2 FQNEAQ (reference sequence). This CDR3 region has 14 residues. Between the trimmed V and J ends, which lost 3 bases and 3 bases, there was a span of 10 bases. The CDR3 is CASSLLAETDTQYF. The DNA for the CDR3 is TGTGCCAGCAGCTTGTTGGCGGAAACAGATACGCAGTATTTT.

This clonotype was detected only a few times. The V call is TRBV6-2 or TRBV6-3, the J call TRBJ2-1; 11 bases line up with TRBD2. The length of the CDR3 is 16 residues. V shed 0 bases and J 7 bases; nucleotides not matched to a gene: 5. Looked up from germline, CDR1 is MNHEY and CDR2 is SVGEGT. The CDR3 loop is CASSYSLAGVRNEQFF. The DNA for the CDR3 is TGTGCCAGCAGTTACTCACTAGCGGGAGTTAGAAATGAGCAGTTCTTC.

Ten or more counts support this clonotype. CDR3 in amino acids: CASTRAYEQYF. The CDR3 DNA is TGTGCCTCAACGCGCGCCTACGAGCAGTACTTC. The chain couples TRBV30 to TRBJ2-7; no reliable D call. The CDR3 is 11 amino acids. Germline CDR1 GTSNPN, CDR2 SVGIG (reference sequence). Between the trimmed V and J ends, which lost 7 bases and 2 bases, there was a span of 9 bases.

This chain links TRBV4-1 with TRBJ1-4; no clear D gene. CDR1 is MGHRA and CDR2 is YSYEKL in the germline V gene. Trimming removed 1 base from V and 9 bases from J, with 18 bases in between. This CDR3 contains 16 residues. CDR3 in amino acids: CASSQGARARWQKLFF. The CDR3 DNA reads TGCGCCAGCAGCCAAGGGGCCCGGGCCCGCTGGCAAAAACTGTTTTTT.

The chain links TRBV7-8 to TRBJ2-7; D not certain. Trimming left V 4 bases short and J 2 bases short, with 12 bases between. The CDR3 sequence is 14 residues long. Per germline, CDR1 SGHVS and CDR2 FQNEAQ. CDR3 residues: CASSSYHGPYEQYF. DNA of the CDR3: TGTGCCAGCAGCTCGTATCACGGTCCCTACGAGCAGTACTTC.

This clonotype was counted many times. The chain joins TRBV5-6 to TRBJ1-2; D uncertain. The CDR3 is made up of 16 amino acids. V shed 1 base and J shed 3 bases, with 16 bases lying between them. From germline, CDR1 is SGHDT and CDR2 YYEEEE. As DNA, the CDR3 is TGTGCCAGCAGCTTGTTCGGCCAGGTCGGATACTATGGCTACACCTTC. Translated, it gives CASSLFGQVGYYGYTF.

There are many counts of this clonotype. This chain joins TRBV28 and TRBJ2-7, with D perhaps matching TRBD1 (5 bases). This CDR3 region has 13 residues. The V gene's germline CDR1 is MDHEN and CDR2 SYDVKM. Between the trimmed V and J ends, which lost 8 bases and 4 bases, there was a span of 15 bases. CDR3 sequence reads: CASGAVVRYEQYF. The CDR3 nucleotides read TGTGCCAGCGGGGCGGTAGTGAGGTACGAGCAGTACTTC.

The sample holds many counts of this clonotype. The chain combines TRBV20-1 with TRBJ2-1; 7 bases align to TRBD1. The germline CDR1 and CDR2 sequences are DFQATT and SNEGSKA (reference sequence). The CDR3 runs 14 residues. Unmatched junction bases numbered 9, after V lost 6 bases and J lost 4 bases. The CDR3 DNA follows: TGCAGTGCCGCCCCCGACAGGGCGTACAATGAGCAGTTCTTC. Its protein product is CSAAPDRAYNEQFF.

About this clonotype itself: This may be a read error, as it is one base from a much larger clone. The chain joins TRBV11-2 to TRBJ2-7; a weak D match, TRBD1 (5 bases). Per the germline V gene, CDR1 is SGHAT and CDR2 is FQNNGV. With 5 bases removed from V and 4 bases from J, the gap between germline ends came to 12 bases. The CDR3 is 13 amino acids. The CDR3 protein is CASSALRGYEQYF. CDR3 DNA: TGTGCCAGCAGCGCACTAAGGGGTTACGAGCAGTACTTC.

The rearrangement joins TRBV7-9 to TRBJ2-1; TRBD2 matches 11 bases. V shed 1 base and J 7 bases; nucleotides not matched to a gene: 9. The germline CDR1 and CDR2 sequences are SEHNR and FQNEAQ (reference sequence). This CDR3 is built from 17 residues. CDR3 sequence: CASSLDVAGGPANEQFF. The CDR3 DNA sequence: TGTGCCAGCAGCTTAGATGTAGCGGGAGGGCCGGCGAATGAGCAGTTCTTC.

This clonotype has a count of ten or more. In nucleotides, the CDR3 is TGTGCCAGCAGCTTAGTGGTACCAGATACGCAGTATTTT. It is translated as CASSLVVPDTQYF. The rearrangement uses TRBV7-2 and TRBJ2-3; D gene ambiguous. Germline CDR1 and CDR2: SGHTA and FQGNSA. The CDR3 runs 13 residues. V was trimmed by 1 base and J by 4 bases, leaving 6 bases between them.

CDR3 residues: CASSLAEVPNQPQHF. In nucleotides, the CDR3 is TGTGCCAGCAGTTTAGCCGAGGTACCCAATCAGCCCCAGCATTTT. This chain links TRBV12-3 or TRBV12-4 with TRBJ1-5; no clear D. The CDR3 extends over 15 amino acids. With 0 bases removed from V and 3 bases from J, the gap between germline ends came to 9 bases.

This clonotype has ten or more counts. The V call is TRBV7-9, the J call TRBJ1-5; D call uncertain. CDR1 is SEHNR and CDR2 is FQNEAQ in the germline V gene (reference sequence). The CDR3 is 13 residues long. Trimming took off 2 bases at V and 6 bases at J, with 8 bases between the two ends. The CDR3 DNA follows: TGTGCCAGCAGCTTAACGGGAGGTCAGCCCCAGCATTTT. This translates into CASSLTGGQPQHF. The whole variable domain, remainder taken from reference TRBV7-9 and TRBJ1-5, is DTGVSQNPRHKITKRGQNVTFRCDPISEHNRLYWYRQTLGQGPEFLTYFQNEAQLEKSRLLSDRFSAERPKGSFSTLEIQRTEQGDSAMYLCASSLTGGQPQHFGDGTRLSIL.

This clonotype was counted ten times or more. DNA for the CDR3: TGTGCCATCAGCCCGACTAGCGAGGAGACCCAGTACTTC. This gives the protein CAISPTSEETQYF. The chain recombines TRBV10-3 with TRBJ2-5, with 8 nucleotides matching TRBD2. Germline assignment: CDR1 ENHRY and CDR2 SYGVKD. This CDR3 has 13 residues. The ends lost 6 bases at V and 5 bases at J; junction bases unmatched: 5.

There are many counts of this clonotype. The chain employs TRBV10-1 and TRBJ1-1; a weak D match, TRBD1 (5 bases). The germline V and J ends were trimmed by 2 bases and 6 bases, with 13 bases remaining between them. The CDR3 consists of 14 residues. In germline, CDR1 is WNHNN, CDR2 SYGVQD (reference sequence). The CDR3 region has the DNA TGCGCCAGCAGTGAGGACAGTTTAAACGCTGAAGCTTTCTTT. Amino acid sequence: CASSEDSLNAEAFF.

This clonotype was observed a handful of times. This rearrangement joins TRBV11-2 to TRBJ2-3; 14 bases are shared with TRBD2. Trimming cost V 5 bases and J 4 bases; bases outside gene matches: 11. The CDR3 has 18 amino acids. Germline V gene sequence: CDR1 SGHAT, CDR2 FQNNGV. The CDR3: CASSADGTSGSGSDTQYF. The CDR3 bases are TGTGCCAGCAGCGCCGACGGGACTAGCGGGAGTGGATCAGATACGCAGTATTTT.

This clonotype was found many times. V usage is TRBV11-2 and J usage is TRBJ2-3; 12 nucleotides agree with TRBD2. The germline V gene has CDR1 SGHAT and CDR2 FQNNGV. CDR3 length: 15 residues. V gave up 8 bases and J gave up 0 bases; unmatched junction bases: 3. The CDR3 nucleotides are TGTGCCAGCGGACTAGCGGGAATGAGCACAGATACGCAGTATTTT. This codes for CASGLAGMSTDTQYF. Filled out from reference TRBV11-2 and TRBJ2-3, the complete variable domain reads EAGVAQSPRYKIIEKRQSVAFWCNPISGHATLYWYQQILGQGPKLLIQFQNNGVVDDSQLPKDRFSAERLKGVDSTLKIQPAKLEDSAVYLCASGLAGMSTDTQYFGPGTRLTVL.